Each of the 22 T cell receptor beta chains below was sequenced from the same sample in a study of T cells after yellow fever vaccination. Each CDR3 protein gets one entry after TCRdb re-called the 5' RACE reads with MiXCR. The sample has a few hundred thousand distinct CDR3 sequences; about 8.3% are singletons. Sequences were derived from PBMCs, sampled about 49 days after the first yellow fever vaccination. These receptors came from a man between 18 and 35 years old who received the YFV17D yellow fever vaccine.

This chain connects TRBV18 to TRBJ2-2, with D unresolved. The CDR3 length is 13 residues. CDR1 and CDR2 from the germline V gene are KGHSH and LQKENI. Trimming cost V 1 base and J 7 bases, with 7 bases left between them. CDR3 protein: CASSPLADGELFF. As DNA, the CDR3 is TGTGCCAGCTCACCACTGGCGGACGGGGAGCTGTTTTTT. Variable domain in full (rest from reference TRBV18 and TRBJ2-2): NAGVMQNPRHLVRRRGQEARLRCSPMKGHSHVYWYRQLPEEGLKFMVYLQKENIIDESGMPKERFSAEFPKEGPSILRIQQVVRGDSAAYFCASSPLADGELFFGEGSRLTVL.

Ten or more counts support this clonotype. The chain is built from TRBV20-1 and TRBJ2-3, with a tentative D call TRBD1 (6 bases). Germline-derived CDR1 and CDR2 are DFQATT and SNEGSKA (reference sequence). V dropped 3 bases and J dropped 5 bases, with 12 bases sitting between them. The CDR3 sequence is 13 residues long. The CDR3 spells CSASGGAGDTQYF. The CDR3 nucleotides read TGCAGTGCTAGTGGGGGCGCGGGAGATACGCAGTATTTT.

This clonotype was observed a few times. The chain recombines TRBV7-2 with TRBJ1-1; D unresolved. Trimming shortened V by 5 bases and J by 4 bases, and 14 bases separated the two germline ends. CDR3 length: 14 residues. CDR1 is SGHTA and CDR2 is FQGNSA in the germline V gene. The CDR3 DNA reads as TGTGCCAGCAGCCCCAGCCTGGGGATCACTGAAGCTTTCTTT. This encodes CASSPSLGITEAFF.

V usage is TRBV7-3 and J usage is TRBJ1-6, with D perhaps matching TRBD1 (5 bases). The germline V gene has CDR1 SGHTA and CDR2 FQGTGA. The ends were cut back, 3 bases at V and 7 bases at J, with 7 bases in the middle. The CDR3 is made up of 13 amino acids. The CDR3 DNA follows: TGTGCCAGCAGCTTCGACAGAAATTCACCCCTCCACTTT. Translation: CASSFDRNSPLHF.

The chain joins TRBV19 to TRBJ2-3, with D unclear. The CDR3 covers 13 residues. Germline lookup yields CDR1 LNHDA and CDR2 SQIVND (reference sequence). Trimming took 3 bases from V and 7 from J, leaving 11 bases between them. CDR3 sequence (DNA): TGTGCCAGTAGTATGCGACTCGATAATACGCAGTATTTT. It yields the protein CASSMRLDNTQYF.

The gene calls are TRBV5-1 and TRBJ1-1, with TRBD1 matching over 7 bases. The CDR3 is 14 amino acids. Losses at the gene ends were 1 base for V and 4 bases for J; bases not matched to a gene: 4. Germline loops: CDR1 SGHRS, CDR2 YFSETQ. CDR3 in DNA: TGCGCCAGCAGCTTGAGGGAGGGGGCCACTGAAGCTTTCTTT. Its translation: CASSLREGATEAFF.

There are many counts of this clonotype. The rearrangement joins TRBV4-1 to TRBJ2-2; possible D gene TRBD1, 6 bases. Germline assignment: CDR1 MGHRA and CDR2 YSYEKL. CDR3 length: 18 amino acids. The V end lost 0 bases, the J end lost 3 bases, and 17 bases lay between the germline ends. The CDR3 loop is CASSQEGAGARDTGELFF. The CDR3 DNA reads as TGCGCCAGCAGCCAAGAAGGCGCAGGGGCTCGAGACACCGGGGAGCTGTTTTTT.

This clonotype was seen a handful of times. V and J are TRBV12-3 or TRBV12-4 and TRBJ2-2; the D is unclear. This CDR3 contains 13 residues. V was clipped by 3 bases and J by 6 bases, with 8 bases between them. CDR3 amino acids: CASSLPWSGELFF. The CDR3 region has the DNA TGTGCCAGCAGTTTGCCTTGGTCCGGGGAGCTGTTTTTT.

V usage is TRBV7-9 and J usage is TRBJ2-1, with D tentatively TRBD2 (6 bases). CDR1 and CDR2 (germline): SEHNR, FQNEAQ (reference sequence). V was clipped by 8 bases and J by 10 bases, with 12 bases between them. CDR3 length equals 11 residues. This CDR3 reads CASVGGVEQFF. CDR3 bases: TGTGCCAGCGTCGGCGGGGTCGAGCAGTTCTTC.

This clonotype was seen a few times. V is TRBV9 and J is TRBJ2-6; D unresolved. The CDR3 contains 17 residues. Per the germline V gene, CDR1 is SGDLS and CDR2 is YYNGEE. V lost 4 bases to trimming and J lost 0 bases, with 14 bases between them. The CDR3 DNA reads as TGTGCCAGCAGCTCCCAGGCGAGGCCCTCTGGGGCCAACGTCCTGACTTTC. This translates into CASSSQARPSGANVLTF. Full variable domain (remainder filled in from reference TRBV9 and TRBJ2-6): DSGVTQTPKHLITATGQRVTLRCSPRSGDLSVYWYQQSLDQGLQFLIQYYNGEERAKGNILERFSAQQFPDLHSELNLSSLELGDSALYFCASSSQARPSGANVLTFGAGSRLTVL.

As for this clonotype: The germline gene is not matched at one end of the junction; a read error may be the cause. The CDR3 sequence: CAGSNGEIYEQYF. Here the CDR3 DNA reads TGTGCCGGCAGCAACGGGGAAATCTACGAGCAGTACTTC. The rearrangement joins TRBV9 to TRBJ2-7; D is possibly TRBD2 (5 bases). CDR1 is SGDLS and CDR2 is YYNGEE in the germline V gene. CDR3 length: 13 residues.

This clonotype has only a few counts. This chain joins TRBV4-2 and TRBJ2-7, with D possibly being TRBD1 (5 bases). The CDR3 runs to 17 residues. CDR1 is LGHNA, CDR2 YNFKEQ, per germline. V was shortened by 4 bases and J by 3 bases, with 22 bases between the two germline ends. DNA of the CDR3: TGTGCCAGCAGCCGACGACCGACTCCTGACAGTGGCTACGAGCAGTACGTC. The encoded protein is CASSRRPTPDSGYEQYV.

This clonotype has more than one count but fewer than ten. CDR3 DNA: TGTGCCAGCAGCGTACGAGGGGGCCATAGCTCTGGAAACACCATATATTTT. It translates to CASSVRGGHSSGNTIYF. The rearrangement joins TRBV9 to TRBJ1-3, with 7 bases identical to TRBD1. Trimming at V came to 1 base and at J to 0 bases, leaving 7 bases not matched to a gene. Germline assignment: CDR1 SGDLS and CDR2 YYNGEE. The CDR3 is made up of 17 amino acids. Full variable domain (remainder filled in from reference TRBV9 and TRBJ1-3): DSGVTQTPKHLITATGQRVTLRCSPRSGDLSVYWYQQSLDQGLQFLIQYYNGEERAKGNILERFSAQQFPDLHSELNLSSLELGDSALYFCASSVRGGHSSGNTIYFGEGSWLTVV.

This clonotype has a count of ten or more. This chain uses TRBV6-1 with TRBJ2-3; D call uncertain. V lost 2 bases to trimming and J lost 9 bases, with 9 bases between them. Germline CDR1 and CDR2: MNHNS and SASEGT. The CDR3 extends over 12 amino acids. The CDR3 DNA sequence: TGTGCCAGCAGTGAAAGGTCAGGCACGCAGTATTTT. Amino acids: CASSERSGTQYF.

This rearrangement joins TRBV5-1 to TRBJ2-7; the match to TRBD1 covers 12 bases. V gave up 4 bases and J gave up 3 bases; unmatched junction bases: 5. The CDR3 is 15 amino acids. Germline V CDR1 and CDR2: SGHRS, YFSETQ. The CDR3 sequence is CASSVGTGGNYEQYF. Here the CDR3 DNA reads TGCGCCAGCAGCGTTGGGACAGGGGGCAACTACGAGCAGTACTTC.

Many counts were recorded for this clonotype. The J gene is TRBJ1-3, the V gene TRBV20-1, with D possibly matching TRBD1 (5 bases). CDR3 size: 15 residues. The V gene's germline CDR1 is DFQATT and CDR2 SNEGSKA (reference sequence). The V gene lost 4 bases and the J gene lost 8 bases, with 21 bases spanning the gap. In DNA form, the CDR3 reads TGCAGTGCTATCACGCCGGGACCCTCCGGGGACACCATATATTTT. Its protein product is CSAITPGPSGDTIYF.

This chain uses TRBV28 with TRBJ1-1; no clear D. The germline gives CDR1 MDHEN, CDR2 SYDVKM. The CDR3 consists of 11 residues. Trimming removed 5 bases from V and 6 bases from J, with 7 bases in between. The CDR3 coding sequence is TGTGCCAGCAGTGTTAGCGCTGAAGCTTTCTTT. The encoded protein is CASSVSAEAFF.

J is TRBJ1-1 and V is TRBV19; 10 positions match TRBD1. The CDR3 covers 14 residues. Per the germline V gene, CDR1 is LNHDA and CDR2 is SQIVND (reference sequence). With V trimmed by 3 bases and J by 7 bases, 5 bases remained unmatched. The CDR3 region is CASSMDRGKGEAFF. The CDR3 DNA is TGTGCCAGTAGTATGGACAGGGGGAAGGGTGAAGCTTTCTTT.

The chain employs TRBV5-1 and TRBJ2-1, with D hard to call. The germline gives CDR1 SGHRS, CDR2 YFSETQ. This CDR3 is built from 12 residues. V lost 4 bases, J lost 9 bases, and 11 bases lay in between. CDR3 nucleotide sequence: TGCGCCAGCAGCCCAAGCATACGTGAGCAGTTCTTC. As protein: CASSPSIREQFF.

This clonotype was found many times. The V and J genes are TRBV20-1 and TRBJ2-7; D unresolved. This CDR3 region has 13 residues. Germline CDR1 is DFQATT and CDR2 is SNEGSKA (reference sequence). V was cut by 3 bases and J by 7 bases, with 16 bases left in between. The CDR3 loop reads CSASDYRLLEQYF. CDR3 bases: TGCAGTGCTAGTGATTACAGATTGTTAGAGCAGTACTTC.

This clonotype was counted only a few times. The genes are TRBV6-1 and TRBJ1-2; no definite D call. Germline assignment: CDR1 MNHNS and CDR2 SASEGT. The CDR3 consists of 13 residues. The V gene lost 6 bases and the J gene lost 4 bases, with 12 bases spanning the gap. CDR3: CASSRLGSYGYTF. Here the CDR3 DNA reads TGTGCCAGCAGCCGACTTGGGAGCTATGGCTACACCTTC.

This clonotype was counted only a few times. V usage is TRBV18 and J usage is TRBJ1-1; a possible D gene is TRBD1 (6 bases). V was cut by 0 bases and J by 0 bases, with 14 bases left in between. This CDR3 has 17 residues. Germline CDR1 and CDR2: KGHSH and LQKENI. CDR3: CASSPPPGAELNTEAFF. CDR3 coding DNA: TGTGCCAGCTCACCACCCCCAGGGGCGGAACTGAACACTGAAGCTTTCTTT.